This TCR beta chain was retrieved from a study of T cells after yellow fever vaccination. This CDR3 is built from 13 residues. CDR1 is SGHAT and CDR2 is FQDESV in the germline V gene (reference sequence). Trimming left V 3 bases short and J 8 bases short, with 11 bases between. TCRdb called the 5' RACE reads again in MiXCR, with one record for every CDR3 protein. The sample records roughly 170,000 distinct CDR3 sequences, approximately 10% being singletons. The clonotype was recovered from a man aged 18 to 35 who received the YFV17D yellow fever vaccine. V and J are TRBV11-1 and TRBJ2-1; the D gene could be TRBD1 or TRBD2 (5 bases each). Specimen: CD8+ T cells sorted from PBMCs, collected 45 days after the yellow fever booster vaccination. CDR3 DNA: TGTGCCAGCAGCTTGGGGGTAGTGGATGAGCAGTTCTTC. Its protein is CASSLGVVDEQFF.